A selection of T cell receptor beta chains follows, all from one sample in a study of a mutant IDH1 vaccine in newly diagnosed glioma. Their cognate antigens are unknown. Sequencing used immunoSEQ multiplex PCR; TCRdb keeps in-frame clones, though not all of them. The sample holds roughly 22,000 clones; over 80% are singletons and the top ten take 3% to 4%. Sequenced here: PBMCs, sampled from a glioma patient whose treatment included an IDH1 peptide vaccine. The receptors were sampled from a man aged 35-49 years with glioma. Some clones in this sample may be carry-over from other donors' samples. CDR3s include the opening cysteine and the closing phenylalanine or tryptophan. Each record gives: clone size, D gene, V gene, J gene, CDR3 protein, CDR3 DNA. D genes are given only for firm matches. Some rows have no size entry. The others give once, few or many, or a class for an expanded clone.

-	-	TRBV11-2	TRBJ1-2	CASSLERQSYGYTF	TGTGCCAGCAGCTTAGAGAGACAGTCCTATGGCTACACCTTC
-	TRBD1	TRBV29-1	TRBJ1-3	CSAHRDRGNTIYF	TGCAGCGCCCACCGGGACAGGGGAAACACCATATATTTT
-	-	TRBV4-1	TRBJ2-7	CASSPLAGSSYEQYF	TGCGCCAGCAGTCCATTAGCCGGGAGCTCCTACGAGCAGTACTTC
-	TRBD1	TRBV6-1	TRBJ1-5	CASCRTGLGNQPQHF	TGTGCCAGCTGCCGGACAGGTTTAGGGAATCAGCCCCAGCATTTT
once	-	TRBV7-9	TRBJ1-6	CASSRPRDSINSPLHF	TGTGCCAGCAGCCGACCCCGGGACTCCATAAATTCACCCCTCCACTTT
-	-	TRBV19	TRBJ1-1	CASSTTGHPNTEAFF	TGTGCCAGTAGTACGACGGGACACCCGAACACTGAAGCTTTCTTT
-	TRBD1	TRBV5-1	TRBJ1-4	CASSADREGEKLFF	TGCGCCAGCAGCGCTGACAGGGAGGGTGAAAAACTGTTTTTT
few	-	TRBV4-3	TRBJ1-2	CASSQEPFSYGYTF	TGCGCCAGCAGCCAAGAACCGTTTTCCTATGGCTACACCTTC
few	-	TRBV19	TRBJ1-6	CASSRENSPLHF	TGTGCCAGTAGTCGGGAAAATTCACCCCTCCACTTT
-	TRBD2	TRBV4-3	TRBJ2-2	CASSQEQLAGTGELFF	TGCGCCAGCAGCCAAGAACAACTAGCGGGGACCGGGGAGCTGTTTTTT
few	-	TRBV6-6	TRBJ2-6	CASRRTTGSGANVLTF	TGTGCCAGCAGACGCACTACAGGTTCTGGGGCCAACGTCCTGACTTTC
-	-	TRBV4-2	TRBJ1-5	CASSQDIVRVSNQPQHF	TGTGCCAGCAGCCAAGACATAGTCAGGGTCAGCAATCAGCCCCAGCATTTT
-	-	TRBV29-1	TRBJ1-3	CSARGGSSGNTIYF	TGCAGCGCCCGCGGGGGAAGCTCTGGAAACACCATATATTTT
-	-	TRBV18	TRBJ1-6	CATGSSYNSPLHF	TGTGCCACGGGGAGCTCCTATAATTCACCCCTCCACTTT
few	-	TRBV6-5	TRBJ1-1	CASSWGDGWNTEAFF	TGTGCCAGCAGTTGGGGGGACGGATGGAACACTGAAGCTTTCTTT
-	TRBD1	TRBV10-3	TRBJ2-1	CAISEWDRDYNEQFF	TGTGCCATCAGTGAGTGGGACAGGGACTACAATGAGCAGTTCTTC
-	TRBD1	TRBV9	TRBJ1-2	CASSAHPTGFYGYTF	TGTGCCAGCAGCGCCCACCCGACAGGGTTTTATGGCTACACCTTC
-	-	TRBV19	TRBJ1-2	CASSTGYGYTF	TGTGCCAGTAGTACAGGGTATGGCTACACCTTC
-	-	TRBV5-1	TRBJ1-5	CASSTFVGQPQHF	TGCGCCAGCAGCACCTTTGTTGGGCAGCCCCAGCATTTT
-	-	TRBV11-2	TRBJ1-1	CASSLIESMNTEAFF	TGTGCCAGCAGCCTGATCGAATCGATGAACACTGAAGCTTTCTTT
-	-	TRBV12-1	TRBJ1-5	CASSFTRGRGFRSNQPQHF	TGTGCCAGCAGCTTTACGAGGGGCAGGGGGTTCCGGAGCAATCAGCCCCAGCATTTT
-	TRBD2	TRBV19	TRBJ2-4	CASSMTSGGPKNIQYF	TGTGCCAGTAGTATGACTAGCGGGGGGCCCAAAAACATTCAGTACTTC
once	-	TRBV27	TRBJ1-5	CASSLQLNQPQHF	TGTGCCAGCAGTTTGCAGCTCAATCAGCCCCAGCATTTT
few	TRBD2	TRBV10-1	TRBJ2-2	CASSAKREGGELFF	TGCGCCAGCAGTGCAAAGCGGGAGGGCGGGGAGCTGTTTTTT
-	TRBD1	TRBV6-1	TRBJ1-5	CASMPDRDQPQHF	TGTGCCAGCATGCCGGACAGGGATCAGCCCCAGCATTTT
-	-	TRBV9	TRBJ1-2	CASSVDAGRGYTF	TGTGCCAGCAGCGTAGATGCGGGCCGGGGCTACACCTTC
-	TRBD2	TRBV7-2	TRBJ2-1	CASSSPSGGAGEQFF	TGTGCCAGCAGCTCCCCTAGCGGGGGGGCCGGGGAGCAGTTCTTC
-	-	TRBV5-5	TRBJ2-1	CASSVGIDPYNEQFF	TGTGCCAGCAGCGTCGGGATCGATCCCTACAATGAGCAGTTCTTC
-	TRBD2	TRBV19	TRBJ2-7	CASALRAASGGAPYEQYF	TGTGCCAGCGCGCTCCGTGCAGCCAGCGGGGGGGCGCCTTACGAGCAGTACTTC
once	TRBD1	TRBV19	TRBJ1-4	CASSMGQGDEKLFF	TGTGCCAGTAGTATGGGACAGGGCGATGAAAAACTGTTTTTT
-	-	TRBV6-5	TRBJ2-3	CASSYGPHRTQYF	TGTGCCAGCAGTTACGGCCCCCACCGTACGCAGTATTTT
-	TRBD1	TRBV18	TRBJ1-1	CASSPGQGDLGTEAFF	TGTGCCAGCTCACCGGGACAGGGGGATTTAGGGACTGAAGCTTTCTTT
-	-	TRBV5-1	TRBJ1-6	CASSTTQGRDGSPLHF	TGCGCCAGCAGCACAACGCAGGGTAGGGACGGATCACCCCTCCACTTT
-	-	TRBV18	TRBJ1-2	CASSQDSTNYGYTF	TGTGCCAGCTCACAGGACAGTACTAACTATGGCTACACCTTC
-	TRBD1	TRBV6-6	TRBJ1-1	CASSYPRTGSNTEAFF	TGTGCCAGCAGTTACCCAAGGACAGGTTCGAACACTGAAGCTTTCTTT
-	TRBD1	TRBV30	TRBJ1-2	CAWSRRQGASGYTF	TGTGCCTGGAGTCGACGACAGGGGGCAAGTGGCTACACCTTC
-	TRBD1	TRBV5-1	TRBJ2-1	CASSPDRGSDEQFF	TGCGCCAGCAGCCCGGACAGGGGTTCGGATGAGCAGTTCTTC
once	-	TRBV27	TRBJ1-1	CASSLQPSTEAFF	TGTGCCAGCAGTTTACAGCCAAGTACTGAAGCTTTCTTT
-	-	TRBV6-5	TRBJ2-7	CASSPGPLYEQYF	TGTGCCAGCAGTCCTGGGCCCCTCTACGAGCAGTACTTC
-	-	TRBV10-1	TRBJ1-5	CASSESSTSSLSEQPQHF	TGCGCCAGCAGTGAGTCCTCGACATCTTCTTTGAGCGAACAGCCCCAGCATTTT
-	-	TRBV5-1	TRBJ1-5	CASSLEAGDRNQPQHF	TGCGCCAGCAGCTTGGAGGCAGGGGATCGCAATCAGCCCCAGCATTTT
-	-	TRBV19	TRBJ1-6	CASSIGGGSPLHF	TGTGCCAGTAGTATAGGTGGTGGTTCACCCCTCCACTTT
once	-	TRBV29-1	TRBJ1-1	CSVEEMRDTEAFF	TGCAGCGTTGAAGAGATGAGGGACACTGAAGCTTTCTTT
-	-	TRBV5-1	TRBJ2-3	CASRREFADTQYF	TGCGCCAGCAGGAGGGAATTCGCAGATACGCAGTATTTT
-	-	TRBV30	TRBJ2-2	CAWSRGPRNTGELFF	TGTGCCTGGAGTAGGGGCCCCCGAAACACCGGGGAGCTGTTTTTT
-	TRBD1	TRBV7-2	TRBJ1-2	CASSLGGQGGFGYTF	TGTGCCAGCAGCTTAGGGGGGCAGGGGGGATTTGGCTACACCTTC
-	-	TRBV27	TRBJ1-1	CASSLFVGTNPTEAFF	TGTGCCAGCAGTTTATTTGTAGGGACTAACCCGACTGAAGCTTTCTTT
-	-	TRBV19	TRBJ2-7	CASSSASQVSSYEQYF	TGTGCCAGTAGTAGCGCGAGCCAGGTTAGCTCCTACGAGCAGTACTTC